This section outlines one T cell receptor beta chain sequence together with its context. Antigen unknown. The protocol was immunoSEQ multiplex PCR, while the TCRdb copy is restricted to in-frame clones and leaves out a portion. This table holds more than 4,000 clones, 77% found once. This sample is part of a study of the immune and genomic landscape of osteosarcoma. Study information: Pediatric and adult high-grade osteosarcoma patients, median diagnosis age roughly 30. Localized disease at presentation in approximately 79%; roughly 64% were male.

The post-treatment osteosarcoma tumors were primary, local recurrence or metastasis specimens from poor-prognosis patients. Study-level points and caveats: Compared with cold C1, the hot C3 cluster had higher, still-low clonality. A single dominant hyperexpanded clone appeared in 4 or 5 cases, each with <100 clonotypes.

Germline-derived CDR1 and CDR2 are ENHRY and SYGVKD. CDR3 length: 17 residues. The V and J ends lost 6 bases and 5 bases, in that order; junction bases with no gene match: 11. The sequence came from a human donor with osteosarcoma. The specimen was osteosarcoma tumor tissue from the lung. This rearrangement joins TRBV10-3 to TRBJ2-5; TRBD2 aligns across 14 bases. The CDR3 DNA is TGTGCCATCAGCGGACTAGCGGGAGGTGGGGCCAAGGAGACCCAGTACTTC. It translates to CAISGLAGGGAKETQYF.